This TCR beta chain comes out of a study of Graves' ophthalmopathy and Graves' hyperthyroidism. TCR beta CDR3 regions were amplified from RNA transcripts. HTBI primers were employed in first-round RT-PCR, then a second-round multiplex PCR followed. MiXCR, run by TCRdb on the multiplex PCR reads, gives a single entry per CDR3 protein. The sample has more than 300,000 distinct CDR3 sequences; roughly 15% are singletons. This CDR3 contains 17 residues. The trim removed 4 bases at V and 2 bases at J, leaving 13 bases unmatched. Germline assignment: CDR1 SGHRS and CDR2 YFSETQ. This clonotype was counted ten times or more.

The chain employs TRBV5-1 and TRBJ1-1; 8 bases are a match to TRBD1. The sequence was collected from a woman aged 18-29 years with stable Graves' hyperthyroidism. The sample consisted of peripheral blood. This CDR3 is CASSEDRVSFSNTEAFF. In nucleotides, the CDR3 is TGCGCCAGCAGCGAGGACAGGGTTAGTTTTTCAAACACTGAAGCTTTCTTT.